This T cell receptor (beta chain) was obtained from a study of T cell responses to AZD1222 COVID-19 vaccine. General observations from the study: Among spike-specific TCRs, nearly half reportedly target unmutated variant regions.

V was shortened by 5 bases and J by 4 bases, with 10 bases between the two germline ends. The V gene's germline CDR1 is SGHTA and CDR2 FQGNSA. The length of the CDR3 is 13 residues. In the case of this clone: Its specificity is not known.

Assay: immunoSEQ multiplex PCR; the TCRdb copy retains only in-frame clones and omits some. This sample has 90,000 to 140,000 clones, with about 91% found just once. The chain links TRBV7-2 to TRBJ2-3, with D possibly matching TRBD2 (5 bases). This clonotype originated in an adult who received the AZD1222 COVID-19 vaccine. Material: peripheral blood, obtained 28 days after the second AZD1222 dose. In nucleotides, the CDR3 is TGTGCCAGCAGCCCAGGACTCTCAGATACGCAGTATTTT. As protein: CASSPGLSDTQYF. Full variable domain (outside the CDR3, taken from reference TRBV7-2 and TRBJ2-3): GAGVSQSPSNKVTEKGKDVELRCDPISGHTALYWYRQSLGQGLEFLIYFQGNSAPDKSGLPSDRFSAERTGGSVSTLTIQRTQQEDSAVYLCASSPGLSDTQYFGPGTRLTVL.